This T cell receptor (beta chain) is drawn from a study of T cell clonality in common variable immunodeficiency. Study findings and constraints: Reportedly, TCR beta sequences from common variable immunodeficiency showed fewer deletions and N-nucleotide insertions. CVID subjects had higher TCRbeta clonality than healthy controls, most marked in about a third.

The CDR3 is 16 residues long. V lost 6 bases to trimming and J lost 4 bases, with 19 bases between them. CDR1 is SGHRS and CDR2 is YFSETQ in the germline V gene. CVID and control samples used equivalent genomic DNA input. The protocol was immunoSEQ multiplex PCR, while the TCRdb copy is restricted to in-frame clones and leaves out a portion. The data list 40,000 to 65,000 clones, none observed once; 3% to 4% falls to the top ten. Each donor provided roughly 4.5 to 8.5 ml of heparinized whole blood. This clone came up many times. Antigen unknown. Read sequence stops 3 residues before the CDR3 end, and the germline J gene provides the missing end.

Source material: peripheral blood mononuclear cells. The clonotype originates from a person between 18 and 69 years old in good health. The chain joins TRBV5-1 to TRBJ2-2, with D perhaps matching TRBD1 (5 bases). The covered CDR3 bases are TGCGCCAGCAACCCCATCCCCACCGACAGCACCGGGGAG. Amino acids: CASNPIPTDSTGE. The complete CDR3 reads CASNPIPTDSTGELFF.